The text below deals with one T cell receptor beta chain. Its antigen is unidentified. The record originates from a study of cytomegalovirus exposure and HLA in healthy donors. Regarding the study as a whole: A list of roughly 160 TCR beta chains associated with cytomegalovirus was given.

The germline V gene encodes CDR1 MNHNS and CDR2 SASEGT. With 1 base clipped from V and 5 bases from J, the junction kept 13 bases outside the gene matches. The CDR3 sequence is 17 residues long. The PCR had 60 Vbeta and 13 Jbeta primers. Sequenced by immunoSEQ multiplex PCR; TCRdb stores in-frame clones only, minus some. The sample includes about 190,000 clones, about 77% of them seen just once. This receptor was identified in a woman aged 25 to 39 in good health and CMV-seropositive. This rearrangement joins TRBV6-1 to TRBJ1-2; 7 bases agree with TRBD1. The sample comprised PBMCs. The DNA of the CDR3 is TGTGCCAGCAGTGAAGGCCCCGCTTTCGACAGGGCTTATGGCTACACCTTC. Amino acid sequence: CASSEGPAFDRAYGYTF.